Listed below are T cell receptor beta chains from one sample, sequenced in a study of early T cells in non-severe SARS-CoV-2 infection. TCRdb used MiXCR to reprocess the 5' RACE reads, holding one entry per CDR3 protein. The sample lists roughly 51,000 distinct CDR3 sequences; roughly 7.7% were seen once. Material: whole blood. These receptors were obtained from an adult who was a healthcare worker with PCR-confirmed SARS-CoV-2 infection or an uninfected control (not recorded which). The CDR3 runs from the conserved cysteine through the conserved F or W. A D gene is named only where the DNA matches it firmly. Rows give clone size only sometimes, using once, few, many, or a class for an expanded clone.

J gene,V gene,clone size,D gene,CDR3 DNA,CDR3 protein
TRBJ2-7,TRBV19,many,.,TGTGCCAGTAGTCAGGCCATCTCCTACGAGCAGTACTTC,CASSQAISYEQYF
TRBJ2-3,TRBV12-3/TRBV12-4,.,TRBD2,TGTGCCAGCAGTTTCAGCGGGGGATACACAGATACGCAGTATTTT,CASSFSGGYTDTQYF
TRBJ1-2,TRBV6-6,.,TRBD1,TGTGCCAGCAGTTACACTCAGGGGGAGGGCTATGGCTACACCTTC,CASSYTQGEGYGYTF
TRBJ1-1,TRBV18,many,.,TGTGCCAGCTCACCCGGACGGTGGAACACTGAAGCTTTCTTT,CASSPGRWNTEAFF
TRBJ1-2,TRBV20-1,few,.,TGCAGTGCTAGCCGGGGCTTGGCTAACTATGGCTACACCTTC,CSASRGLANYGYTF
TRBJ2-3,TRBV19,many,TRBD1,TGTGCCAGTAGTTTCTCCGGGACAGGATGGGGCACAGATACGCAGTATTTT,CASSFSGTGWGTDTQYF
TRBJ1-1,TRBV6-1,few,.,TGTGCCAGCAGTGAATTAAGGTTTCGCCCCACCAACGCTGAAGCTTTCTTT,CASSELRFRPTNAEAFF
TRBJ1-6,TRBV28,many,.,TGTGCCAGCATTGGGGGCCCTCGCTATAATTCACCCCTCCACTTT,CASIGGPRYNSPLHF
TRBJ2-7,TRBV10-3,.,.,TGTGCCACCGGAGGGCAGACCTACGAGCAGTACTTC,CATGGQTYEQYF
TRBJ2-7,TRBV28,few,.,TGTGCCAGCAGAGAGGAAATAGCGGCCTACGAGCAGTACTTC,CASREEIAAYEQYF
TRBJ2-2,TRBV5-5,few,.,TGTGCCAGCAGCGGCGGTTGGGGTTTAGGATCCGGGGAGCTGTTTTTT,CASSGGWGLGSGELFF